This T cell receptor (beta chain) was documented in a study of shared T cell receptors in the human thymus. V was pared by 5 bases and J by 0 bases, with 21 bases of the junction left unmatched. Germline values: CDR1 SNHLY, CDR2 FYNNEI. This CDR3 has 21 amino acids. This table comes from immunoSEQ multiplex PCR, and its TCRdb copy is limited to in-frame clones, with some not included. The repertoire holds roughly 560,000 clones, with more than 75% as singletons. These data were also filed under a second study, of human thymus T cells. That publication notes: Immunologically healthy infants in Finland undergoing congenital heart defect surgery were the donors. As related research reported, thymic repertoires overlapped highly among unrelated individuals.

The TCR was taken from a boy younger than two with a congenital heart defect. The V and J genes are TRBV2 and TRBJ1-5, with TRBD1 identical over 8 bases. Sequencing was done on a sample of thymocytes. Here the CDR3 reads CASSRTGIPRESGISNQPQHF. The CDR3 DNA reads as TGTGCCAGCAGTCGGACAGGGATACCGAGAGAGAGTGGGATTAGCAATCAGCCCCAGCATTTT.